The 5 T cell receptor beta chains presented below share a single source sample, sequenced in a study of identical twins. A single record per CDR3 protein comes from TCRdb applying MiXCR to the 5' RACE reads. The table records 400,000 to 650,000 distinct CDR3 sequences, around 20% of them present only once. The same sample was also used in a study of T cells expressing NK-cell markers.

Specimen: CD4+ T cells sorted from blood. The receptors derive from a woman between 18 and 29 years old in good health.

This sequence joins TRBV29-1 and TRBJ2-7, with 11 bases matching TRBD1. The germline V gene encodes CDR1 SQVTM and CDR2 ANQGSEA. V lost 7 bases, J lost 3 bases, and 5 bases stayed unmatched. The CDR3 length is 13 residues. CDR3 region: CSAAGTGGYEQYF. In DNA form, the CDR3 reads TGCAGCGCGGCCGGGACAGGGGGCTACGAGCAGTACTTC.

This clonotype was recorded at least ten times. V gene TRBV12-3 or TRBV12-4 combines with J gene TRBJ2-3; 7 positions agree with TRBD1. The CDR3 loop spans 14 amino acids. V shed 6 bases, J shed 2 bases, and the junction held 5 bases outside the gene matches. The CDR3 loop reads CASRWDSFTDTQYF. In DNA form, the CDR3 reads TGTGCCAGCAGGTGGGACAGCTTCACAGATACGCAGTATTTT.

This clonotype has only a few counts. The chain has TRBV7-6 and TRBJ2-1, with D unclear. Germline CDR1 and CDR2: SGHVS and FNYEAQ. This CDR3 spans 14 amino acids. V was pared by 6 bases and J by 0 bases, with 9 bases between. The CDR3 reads CASRLMSSYNEQFF. DNA of the CDR3: TGTGCCAGCAGACTAATGAGCTCCTACAATGAGCAGTTCTTC.

J is TRBJ2-7 and V is TRBV6-2 or TRBV6-3, with 8 bases aligning to TRBD2. Trimming at V came to 0 bases and at J to 6 bases, leaving 4 bases not matched to a gene. Germline CDR1 is MNHEY and CDR2 is SVGEGT. The CDR3 totals 14 residues. CDR3 sequence: CASSYSGGAGEQYF. The CDR3 nucleotides read TGTGCCAGCAGTTACTCCGGGGGGGCCGGCGAGCAGTACTTC.

This clonotype was seen only a few times. The chain joins TRBV19 to TRBJ1-4; D is uncertain. Trimming cost V 9 bases and J 1 base, with 15 bases left between them. CDR1 and CDR2 (germline): LNHDA, SQIVND (reference sequence). This CDR3 spans 15 amino acids. The CDR3 bases are TGTGCCAGCGCCGACCGCAGTCTAACTAATGAAAAACTGTTTTTT. Amino acid sequence: CASADRSLTNEKLFF.